This TCR beta chain was sequenced in a study of CD8 T cells in Susac syndrome (dated by TCRdb to about 2019). Regarding the study in general: The study used repertoire sequencing to test whether antigen drove CD8+ T cell activation and differentiation in Susac syndrome. The study compared CD8+ T cell repertoire clonality among about a dozen healthy donors, roughly 14 Susac syndrome patients and approximately 16 multiple sclerosis patients. Results and caveats for the whole study, not just this receptor: The number of individuals in the TCR sequencing and HLA analysis was recognized as being relatively small.

Peripheral blood CD8+ and CD4+ T cells from healthy donors, Susac syndrome patients and multiple sclerosis patients were profiled using high-throughput TCR beta sequencing. The multiple sclerosis controls were treatment-naive patients whose relapsing-remitting disease, either stable or active, fulfilled the revised McDonald criteria. Bulk CD8+ and CD4+ T cells were purified magnetically by negative isolation, whereas CD8+ TEMRA cells were enriched by FACS. Blood was collected in EDTA tubes and processed within 24 hours, with PBMCs isolated through density gradient centrifugation. PBMCs intended for TCR sequencing were cryopreserved in liquid nitrogen and thawed later in a water bath at 37 degrees C. The sorted or isolated CD4+, CD8+ and CD8+ TEMRA cells had a purity of 90% or higher. As regards this clonotype: What antigen it recognizes has not been identified. Within one base of it there is no much larger clone, and no base qualities were kept.

The CDR3 runs 15 residues from the cysteine to the phenylalanine. The DNA shown is the 45-base CDR3, in frame from base 1. Trimming leaves V shorter by 3 bases and J shorter by 5 bases, with the junction holding 7 bases beyond the gene matches. Based on the germline V gene (reference sequence), the CDR1 and CDR2 sequences are DFQATT and SNEGSKA. RNA was extracted using the RNeasy kit, and about 0.5 to 1 ug of the RNA was reverse transcribed with random hexamers. The immunoSEQ multiplex PCR assay, covering 54 Vbeta and 13 Jbeta segments, was used to amplify TCR beta CDR3 regions. PCR amplification bias was corrected by using a synthetic template baseline for primer optimization and computational correction. The published analysis was carried out like this. Reads were annotated to V, D and J genes according to IMGT and were analyzed with immunoSEQ Analyzer, with only productive sequences retained. To calculate clonality, Shannon entropy was normalized by log2 of the number of productive unique sequences and then subtracted from one. For each patient and control, public and private clones were evaluated within the 100 most prevalent clones. Clones were defined as Susac-specific if absent from the healthy and MS cohorts, from 900 to 1,200 published viral clones and from other ImmuneACCESS disease sequences. TCRdb handled the public reads itself, with Q25 trimming in fastp and clone calling in MiXCR, and kept productive beta chains. Each CDR3 protein gets just one entry, which takes the most common genes and DNA from the rows behind it. The V and J calls and clone size are TCRdb's, not the authors'. For this sample there are fewer than 200,000 distinct CDR3 sequences; about 95% appear just once. Less than 0.2% of the sample is taken by the ten largest.

This TCR derives from a human donor with multiple sclerosis. The chain is assembled from TRBV20-1 and TRBJ2-5; TRBD2 aligns with 12 central bases. Sequencing used CD8+ T cells from PBMCs. The sequenced DNA is TGCAGTGCTAGCAGACTAGCGGGGGTTCTGGAGACCCAGTACTTC. This yields the protein CSASRLAGVLETQYF.